A selection of T cell receptor beta chains follows, all from one sample in a study of shared T cell receptors in the human thymus. Some clones are missing from TCRdb's copy, which holds only in-frame ones; the method was immunoSEQ multiplex PCR. The table records 650,000 to 950,000 clones, 75% to 90% of them present only once. These same data were also listed under a study on human thymus T cells.

Sequenced: thymocytes. These receptors were collected from a girl under two years old with a congenital heart defect. Each CDR3 is given with its conserved first and last residue. The order of the fields is J gene, clone size, V gene, D gene, CDR3 DNA, CDR3 protein. A D gene is named only where the DNA matches it firmly. Clone size is given for some rows only: seen once, a few or many times, or a class if the clone is expanded.

>TRBJ2-5|-|TRBV7-7|TRBD1
TGTGCCAGCAGCTTAGCGTTTACAGGGGACCAAGAGACCCAGTACTTC
CASSLAFTGDQETQYF
>TRBJ2-7|-|TRBV7-2|TRBD1
TGTGCCAGCAGCTCCTTACCGGGACAGGGCTACTCCTACGAGCAGTACTTC
CASSSLPGQGYSYEQYF
>TRBJ1-1|-|TRBV7-2|-
TGTGCCAGCAGCTTATTGGGCGGGTTCACTGAAGCTTTCTTT
CASSLLGGFTEAFF
>TRBJ2-2|-|TRBV4-1|TRBD2
TGCGCCAGCAGCCAGGGACTAGCGGGGGGCTCAAACACCGGGGAGCTGTTTTTT
CASSQGLAGGSNTGELFF
>TRBJ1-2|-|TRBV7-2|-
TGTGCCAGCAGCTTACGGAGGGGCGATGGCTACACCTTC
CASSLRRGDGYTF
>TRBJ2-1|-|TRBV7-6|TRBD2
TGTGCCAGCAGCTTAGGGACTAGCGGGGGGACCTACAATGAGCAGTTCTTC
CASSLGTSGGTYNEQFF
>TRBJ1-2|few|TRBV11-2|TRBD1
TGTGCCAGCACCTTGGGGACAGGGTATGGCTACACCTTC
CASTLGTGYGYTF
>TRBJ2-5|few|TRBV19|-
TGTGCCAGTAGTATCATGAGGGGGGGGACAGAGACCCAGTACTTC
CASSIMRGGTETQYF
>TRBJ2-7|-|TRBV27|TRBD1
TGTGCCAGCACCCAAGCCGGGACAGACAGCTTCCCCTACGAGCAGTACTTC
CASTQAGTDSFPYEQYF
>TRBJ2-1|-|TRBV7-9|TRBD2
TGTGCCAGCACTAGCGGGGGGGCCAATGAGCAGTTCTTC
CASTSGGANEQFF
>TRBJ2-7|-|TRBV19|-
TGTGCCAGTAGTCTCCACAGGGAACCTTCCTACGAGCAGTACTTC
CASSLHREPSYEQYF
>TRBJ1-2|-|TRBV4-1|-
TGCGCCAGCAGCCAAGGCCTGGCAGGGTCGTATGGCTACACCTTC
CASSQGLAGSYGYTF